This T cell receptor beta chain comes out of a study of T-cell reconstitution after alpha-beta-depleted transplantation in children. Whole-study results and caveats: TCRbeta diversity was high at day 60 in some patients (a result of surviving recipient T cells and thymic progenitors). Several hundred rapidly expanded clones from non-depleted graft cells reportedly supplied alpha-beta T cells about two months post-transplant. Newly made T cells mostly supplied T-cell counts and diversity one year after transplant.

This clonotype occurred a few times. Its antigen is as yet unknown. This CDR3 comprises 17 residues. Germline V CDR1 and CDR2: SGHVS, FNYEAQ. The V gene lost 2 bases and the J gene lost 2 bases, with 13 bases spanning the gap. It was with unique molecular identifiers that the TCRbeta library was prepared. MiXCR, applied by TCRdb to the PCR reads, yields one record per CDR3 protein. The sample lists 530,000 or so distinct CDR3 sequences; around 27% were seen once. The chain joins TRBV7-6 to TRBJ2-6, with D perhaps given as TRBD1 or TRBD2 (5 bases each). This clonotype was sampled from a boy under two years old with Wiskott-Aldrich syndrome, due to receive a stem cell transplant. This specimen was PBMCs, taken before TCRalphabeta/CD19-depleted stem cell transplant. The CDR3 is CASSLKRAGTGANVLTF. CDR3 in DNA: TGTGCCAGCAGCTTAAAGAGGGCAGGGACTGGGGCCAACGTCCTGACTTTC. The whole variable domain, remainder taken from reference TRBV7-6 and TRBJ2-6, is GAGVSQSPRYKVTKRGQDVALRCDPISGHVSLYWYRQALGQGPEFLTYFNYEAQQDKSGLPNDRFSAERPEGSISTLTIQRTEQRDSAMYRCASSLKRAGTGANVLTFGAGSRLTVL.